The following is a T cell receptor (beta chain) sequence with its context. As yet, its antigen is unknown. These data are taken from a study of cytomegalovirus exposure and HLA in healthy donors. Study-wide results and limits: Subsequent analysis showed first-cohort TCR clusters tending to co-occur in more than 90 validation repertoires. There were under 200 TCR beta chains listed as cytomegalovirus-associated.

The CDR3 runs 14 residues. Germline V lookup: CDR1 SGHRS, CDR2 YFSETQ. With 4 bases clipped from V and 4 bases from J, the junction kept 7 bases outside the gene matches. Repertoires were generated with immunoSEQ multiplex PCR, while TCRdb's copy carries only in-frame clones and drops some. The sample carries about 330,000 clones, roughly 90% recorded once. V gene TRBV5-1 combines with J gene TRBJ1-1, with 7 positions matching TRBD1. This receptor was obtained from a woman younger than 35 in good health and CMV-seronegative. Sequencing was done on a sample of PBMCs. CDR3 bases: TGCGCCAGCAGCGGAACAGGGGATCGCACTGAAGCTTTCTTT. This gives the protein CASSGTGDRTEAFF. The full variable domain, with the rest looked up from reference TRBV5-1 and TRBJ1-1, is KAGVTQTPRYLIKTRGQQVTLSCSPISGHRSVSWYQQTPGQGLQFLFEYFSETQRNKGNFPGRFSGRQFSNSRSEMNVSTLELGDSALYLCASSGTGDRTEAFFGQGTRLTVV.